Shown below are 16 T cell receptor beta chains from a single sample sequenced in a study of blood T cell repertoires in COVID-19. The data were produced by immunoSEQ multiplex PCR, yet TCRdb's version contains in-frame clones alone and is incomplete. The sample lists 90,000 to 150,000 clones, about 90% occurring once. Sequencing input: peripheral blood. These receptors all stem from a human donor in a cohort sampled during active COVID-19.

V gene TRBV5-1 combines with J gene TRBJ2-1; 9 bases are shared with TRBD2. The V and J ends lost 0 bases and 8 bases, in that order; junction bases with no gene match: 9. Per the germline V gene, CDR1 is SGHRS and CDR2 is YFSETQ. CDR3 size: 16 residues. CDR3 nucleotides: TGCGCCAGCAGCTTGGCTTTAGCGGGGGCTTCGGATGAGCAGTTCTTC. Its protein product is CASSLALAGASDEQFF.

J is TRBJ1-5 and V is TRBV12-3 or TRBV12-4, with TRBD1 identical over 8 bases. Trimming removed 6 bases from V and 6 bases from J; junction bases left unmatched: 4. This CDR3 region has 13 residues. Written as DNA, the CDR3 is TGTGCCAGCAGCAGGGGGCTTTCTCAGCCCCAGCATTTT. Translation gives CASSRGLSQPQHF.

V is TRBV5-8 and J is TRBJ2-1, with 10 positions matching TRBD2. The CDR3 runs 15 residues. Germline CDR1 SGHTS, CDR2 YDEGEE. With V trimmed by 4 bases and J by 6 bases, 7 bases remained unmatched. The CDR3 DNA reads TGTGCCAGCAGCAGCGGGAGGGAGCGGGGCAATGAGCAGTTCTTC. Translated, it gives CASSSGRERGNEQFF.

The CDR3, as DNA: TGTGCCACCACGGGGACAGGGGCGAGTTCACCCCTCCACTTT. It is translated as CATTGTGASSPLHF. The J gene is TRBJ1-6, the V gene TRBV15, with 10 nucleotides matching TRBD1. Germline-derived CDR1 and CDR2 are LNHNV and YYDKDF (reference sequence). The junction had 6 bases not matched to a gene; V was cut back by 7 bases and J by 9 bases. The CDR3 is 14 residues long.

This clone showed up just a few times. The V and J genes are TRBV10-1 and TRBJ2-3; D call uncertain. The V end lost 5 bases, the J end lost 0 bases, and 12 bases lay between the germline ends. Germline CDR1 reads WNHNN; CDR2 reads SYGVQD (reference sequence). CDR3 length: 15 amino acids. The CDR3 DNA sequence: TGCGCCAGCAGTCGAACAGCTACTAGCACAGATACGCAGTATTTT. This codes for CASSRTATSTDTQYF.

The chain joins TRBV11-2 to TRBJ1-6; D is uncertain. This CDR3 has 15 residues. Germline V gene data show CDR1 as SGHAT and CDR2 as FQNNGV. V was shortened by 5 bases and J by 0 bases, with 8 bases between the two germline ends. The chain's CDR3 is CASSRQRSYNSPLHF. CDR3 nucleotides: TGTGCCAGCAGCCGTCAGCGCTCCTATAATTCACCCCTCCACTTT.

The J gene is TRBJ1-5, the V gene TRBV5-5; no reliable D call. Germline CDR1 reads SGHKS; CDR2 reads YYEKEE (reference sequence). The CDR3 contains 15 residues. With 1 base removed from V and 1 base from J, the gap between germline ends came to 9 bases. CDR3 nucleotide sequence: TGTGCCAGCAGCTTGCAAGTACAAAGCAATCAGCCCCAGCATTTT. Translating gives CASSLQVQSNQPQHF.

The V call is TRBV5-4, the J call TRBJ2-1, with D tentatively TRBD1 (6 bases). V was shortened by 7 bases and J by 9 bases, with 14 bases between the two germline ends. Germline CDR1 is SGHNT and CDR2 is YYREEE (reference sequence). The CDR3 has 12 residues. CDR3 protein: CASDQGLGEQFF. CDR3 DNA: TGTGCCAGCGATCAGGGGTTAGGTGAGCAGTTCTTC.

The chain employs TRBV19 and TRBJ2-7, with D tentatively TRBD1 (6 bases). The CDR3 consists of 16 residues. The germline gives CDR1 LNHDA, CDR2 SQIVND (reference sequence). V was pared by 6 bases and J by 4 bases, with 22 bases between. The chain's CDR3 is CASSTGRPYAGYEQYF. DNA of the CDR3: TGTGCCAGTAGCACAGGGCGCCCTTACGCTGGGTACGAGCAGTACTTC.

This sequence joins TRBV6-5 and TRBJ2-3; perhaps TRBD2 as D (6 bases). Trimming took off 6 bases at V and 0 bases at J, with 13 bases between the two ends. The CDR3 is 15 amino acids. Looked up from germline, CDR1 is MNHEY and CDR2 is SVGAGI. The CDR3 is CASSARGGSTDTQYF. CDR3 sequence (DNA): TGTGCCAGCAGCGCCCGGGGAGGCAGCACAGATACGCAGTATTTT.

The chain employs TRBV19 and TRBJ2-7; possible D gene TRBD1, 5 bases. The CDR3 spans 14 residues. The ends were cut back, 3 bases at V and 5 bases at J, with 14 bases in the middle. Per germline, CDR1 LNHDA and CDR2 SQIVND (reference sequence). The CDR3 DNA sequence: TGTGCCAGTAGTATCCGCCAGGGTATACACGAGCAGTACTTC. This sequence encodes CASSIRQGIHEQYF.

The chain uses TRBV24-1 and TRBJ1-6, with TRBD1 matching over 9 bases. This CDR3 contains 20 residues. Germline loops: CDR1 KGHDR, CDR2 SFDVKD. V lost 0 bases and J lost 9; bases outside the gene matches: 17. CDR3 amino acids: CATSDLPSDHDRGSGSPLHF. The CDR3 DNA follows: TGTGCCACCAGTGATTTGCCATCCGACCATGACAGGGGGTCGGGTTCACCCCTCCACTTT.

The chain recombines TRBV6-5 with TRBJ1-2; TRBD1 matches 7 bases. In germline, CDR1 is MNHEY, CDR2 SVGAGI. CDR3 length equals 16 residues. With 2 bases clipped from V and 7 bases from J, the junction kept 13 bases outside the gene matches. The CDR3: CASSYLPARQGPGYTF. The DNA for the CDR3 is TGTGCCAGCAGTTACCTCCCCGCGAGACAGGGCCCTGGCTACACCTTC.

V is TRBV7-3 and J is TRBJ2-2; 8 bases agree with TRBD1. The CDR3 spans 16 residues. CDR1 and CDR2 (germline): SGHTA, FQGTGA. J lost 1 base, V lost 2 bases, and 3 bases had no gene match. The CDR3 sequence is CASSLSGTGNTGELFF. CDR3 sequence (DNA): TGTGCCAGCAGCTTATCGGGGACAGGGAACACCGGGGAGCTGTTTTTT.

V is TRBV19 and J is TRBJ1-1; D perhaps matches TRBD1 (6 bases). Germline CDR1 and CDR2: LNHDA and SQIVND (reference sequence). The CDR3 is 15 amino acids. Trimming took 4 bases from V and 3 from J, leaving 15 bases between them. The CDR3 region is CASSTLGATDTEAFF. The CDR3 DNA reads as TGTGCCAGTAGTACTCTGGGGGCGACAGACACTGAAGCTTTCTTT.

The CDR3 DNA reads as TGTGCCAGCAGTTTATTTCGGGGGGATAGCAATCAGCCCCAGCATTTT. It encodes CASSLFRGDSNQPQHF. This chain links TRBV27 with TRBJ1-5; D is possibly TRBD1 (5 bases). V was trimmed by 1 base and J by 0 bases, leaving 10 bases between them. This CDR3 is 16 amino acids long. Germline-derived CDR1 and CDR2 are MNHEY and SMNVEV (reference sequence).